The 28 T cell receptor beta chains listed next were all sequenced from one sample in a study of blood T cell repertoires in COVID-19. Generated by immunoSEQ multiplex PCR, the TCRdb table keeps only in-frame clones and is missing some. Of about 110,000 clones in the sample, around 80% are singletons; the top ten hold around 15%. Sequenced input: peripheral blood. These receptors came from a woman between 55 and 75 years old with acute or convalescent COVID-19.

This clone was recorded a few times. The chain recombines TRBV5-1 with TRBJ1-4, with 7 nucleotides matching TRBD1. Germline V gives CDR1 SGHRS, CDR2 YFSETQ. This CDR3 is built from 13 residues. J was trimmed by 6 bases and V by 1 base; bases with no gene match: 0. The CDR3 coding sequence is TGCGCCAGCAGCTTGACAGGGGATGAAAAACTGTTTTTT. Its protein product is CASSLTGDEKLFF.

CDR3 bases: TGTGCTAGTGGTTTGGACCGACTAGATGCTGAGCAGTTCTTC. It translates to CASGLDRLDAEQFF. The chain combines TRBV12-5 with TRBJ2-1; tentatively, D is TRBD2 (6 bases). This CDR3 region has 14 residues. Germline V gene sequence: CDR1 LGHNT, CDR2 FRNRAP. V gave up 1 base and J gave up 9 bases, with 13 bases separating them.

The chain recombines TRBV10-3 with TRBJ2-1; 7 bases align to TRBD1. CDR3 length equals 15 residues. The germline V gene encodes CDR1 ENHRY and CDR2 SYGVKD. The trim removed 6 bases at V and 5 bases at J, leaving 10 bases unmatched. CDR3 loop: CAISAQGQQDNEQFF. The CDR3 nucleotides are TGTGCCATCAGCGCCCAGGGACAGCAAGACAATGAGCAGTTCTTC.

This clone showed up just a few times. The rearrangement uses TRBV6-1 and TRBJ1-2; weak D call: TRBD1 (6 bases). Germline V CDR1 and CDR2: MNHNS, SASEGT. Trimming left V 2 bases short and J 2 bases short, with 15 bases between. CDR3 length: 16 amino acids. The CDR3 DNA is TGTGCCAGCAGTGAAATAGGAACAGGGCGAAACTATGGCTACACCTTC. As protein: CASSEIGTGRNYGYTF.

This chain joins TRBV6-5 and TRBJ1-4; D gene uncertain. Trimming took 6 bases from V and 1 from J, leaving 9 bases between them. Germline V gene lookup returns CDR1 MNHEY and CDR2 SVGAGI. This CDR3 comprises 14 residues. The CDR3 reads CASRETETNEKLFF. CDR3 nucleotide sequence: TGTGCCAGCAGGGAGACGGAAACTAATGAAAAACTGTTTTTT.

This sequence joins TRBV19 and TRBJ1-2; D possibly corresponds to TRBD1 (5 bases). Germline lookup yields CDR1 LNHDA and CDR2 SQIVND (reference sequence). CDR3 size: 15 residues. The V end was cut by 9 bases, the J end by 6 bases, with 23 bases between. The CDR3 coding sequence is TGTGCCAGCGTAGAAATTTCCGGGACGGGGGATGGCTACACCTTC. It codes for CASVEISGTGDGYTF. Combining the CDR3 with reference TRBV19 and TRBJ1-2 gives the whole variable domain DGGITQSPKYLFRKEGQNVTLSCEQNLNHDAMYWYRQDPGQGLRLIYYSQIVNDFQKGDIAEGYSVSREKKESFPLTVTSAQKNPTAFYLCASVEISGTGDGYTFGSGTRLTVV.

The rearrangement joins TRBV27 to TRBJ1-1, with TRBD1 as a possible D gene (5 bases). The CDR3 loop spans 13 amino acids. The germline gives CDR1 MNHEY, CDR2 SMNVEV (reference sequence). V gave up 11 bases and J gave up 5 bases, with 18 bases separating them. The DNA for the CDR3 is TGTGCCCTCCGGTTAGGGGTACATACTGAAGCTTTCTTT. Amino acid sequence: CALRLGVHTEAFF.

The chain carries TRBV11-2 and TRBJ1-6; 8 positions agree with TRBD1. Germline CDR1 and CDR2: SGHAT and FQNNGV. Trimming at V came to 6 bases and at J to 10 bases, leaving 8 bases not matched to a gene. The CDR3 contains 14 residues. In nucleotides, the CDR3 is TGTGCCAGCAGGGAACAGGGGGGTGAGTCACCCCTCCACTTT. Protein: CASREQGGESPLHF. The whole variable domain, remainder taken from reference TRBV11-2 and TRBJ1-6, is EAGVAQSPRYKIIEKRQSVAFWCNPISGHATLYWYQQILGQGPKLLIQFQNNGVVDDSQLPKDRFSAERLKGVDSTLKIQPAKLEDSAVYLCASREQGGESPLHFGNGTRLTVT.

The CDR3 DNA follows: TGCAGTGCTAGTAGCGGGAGGGATGAGCAGTTCTTC. It translates to CSASSGRDEQFF. The gene calls are TRBV20-1 and TRBJ2-1, with TRBD2 matching 11 bases. CDR3 length: 12 amino acids. Per the germline V gene, CDR1 is DFQATT and CDR2 is SNEGSKA (reference sequence). V lost 3 bases to trimming and J lost 8 bases; unmatched junction nucleotides: 0.

This sequence joins TRBV2 and TRBJ1-2; 9 nucleotides agree with TRBD1. Germline assignment: CDR1 SNHLY and CDR2 FYNNEI. The CDR3 has 15 residues. With V trimmed by 4 bases and J by 3 bases, 6 bases remained unmatched. CDR3 sequence reads: CASSGGQGGDYGYTF. The CDR3 nucleotides read TGTGCCAGCAGTGGGGGACAGGGTGGAGACTATGGCTACACCTTC. Full variable domain (remainder filled in from reference TRBV2 and TRBJ1-2): EPEVTQTPSHQVTQMGQEVILRCVPISNHLYFYWYRQILGQKVEFLVSFYNNEISEKSEIFDDQFSVERPDGSNFTLKIRSTKLEDSAMYFCASSGGQGGDYGYTFGSGTRLTVV.

The table lists this clone with a few counts. The V and J genes are TRBV6-6 and TRBJ2-7, with 9 bases that match TRBD1. V trimming: 6 bases; J trimming: 3 bases; junction bases outside the gene matches: 9. Germline loops: CDR1 MNHNY, CDR2 SVGAGI (reference sequence). CDR3 length: 15 amino acids. The CDR3 coding sequence is TGTGCCAGCAGGCCCATGACAGGGGGAAGCTACGAGCAGTACTTC. Translation gives CASRPMTGGSYEQYF.

The chain links TRBV25-1 to TRBJ2-2; weak D call: TRBD2 (5 bases). V lost 0 bases to trimming and J lost 5 bases, with 10 bases between them. CDR1 and CDR2 (germline): MGHDK, SYGVNS. This CDR3 has 15 amino acids. CDR3 sequence (DNA): TGTGCCAGCAGTGAATACGGGAACCCAACCGGGGAGCTGTTTTTT. Amino acids: CASSEYGNPTGELFF.

This clone was seen a few times. J is TRBJ2-7 and V is TRBV5-4; 7 positions agree with TRBD1. The germline CDR1 and CDR2 sequences are SGHNT and YYREEE (reference sequence). After removal of 3 bases from V and 3 bases from J, the junction contained 6 bases not matched to a gene. This CDR3 is 14 amino acids long. The CDR3 region is CASSYGTVGYEQYF. DNA for the CDR3: TGTGCCAGCAGCTATGGGACAGTAGGCTACGAGCAGTACTTC.

The chain joins TRBV19 to TRBJ1-1, with 8 positions matching TRBD1. From germline, CDR1 is LNHDA and CDR2 SQIVND (reference sequence). The CDR3 loop spans 14 amino acids. The V and J ends lost 5 bases and 0 bases, in that order; junction bases with no gene match: 2. CDR3 residues: CASSWTGMNTEAFF. The CDR3, as DNA: TGTGCCAGTAGTTGGACAGGGATGAACACTGAAGCTTTCTTT.

The V gene is TRBV18, the J gene TRBJ2-3, with D unresolved. V lost 3 bases, J lost 1 base, and 8 bases lay in between. Germline V gives CDR1 KGHSH, CDR2 LQKENI. CDR3 length equals 14 residues. The chain's CDR3 is CASSPYDRTDTQYF. DNA for the CDR3: TGTGCCAGCTCACCCTACGATCGCACAGATACGCAGTATTTT.

The V call is TRBV6-5, the J call TRBJ1-6; D unclear. The CDR3 has 15 amino acids. Germline lookup yields CDR1 MNHEY and CDR2 SVGAGI. Trimming took 8 bases from V and 0 from J, leaving 11 bases between them. DNA of the CDR3: TGTGCCAGCCGGGGTATTAGCTCCTATAATTCACCCCTCCACTTT. Amino acids: CASRGISSYNSPLHF.

The chain links TRBV9 to TRBJ2-5; 13 nucleotides agree with TRBD2. The V and J ends lost 4 bases and 1 base, in that order; junction bases with no gene match: 13. The CDR3 sequence is 19 residues long. Germline CDR1 and CDR2: SGDLS and YYNGEE. This CDR3 reads CASSRTLMTSGGRQETQYF. CDR3 nucleotides: TGTGCCAGCAGCCGAACCCTGATGACTAGCGGGGGGCGCCAAGAGACCCAGTACTTC.

This clone occurred once. The chain links TRBV28 to TRBJ1-5; D remains ambiguous. CDR3 length: 15 amino acids. V lost 1 base to trimming and J lost 5 bases, with 12 bases between them. The germline gives CDR1 MDHEN, CDR2 SYDVKM. The CDR3 bases are TGTGCCAGCAGTTTATTGGCCGGGAGTCATCAGCCCCAGCATTTT. This codes for CASSLLAGSHQPQHF.

The CDR3 protein is CASSSTGTWGSNQPQHF. The CDR3 DNA reads TGTGCCAGCTCATCGACAGGGACGTGGGGGAGCAATCAGCCCCAGCATTTT. The chain couples TRBV18 to TRBJ1-5, with 7 bases aligning to TRBD1. The germline CDR1 and CDR2 sequences are KGHSH and LQKENI. J lost 1 base, V lost 5 bases, and 11 bases had no gene match. The CDR3 runs 17 residues. Filled out from reference TRBV18 and TRBJ1-5, the complete variable domain reads NAGVMQNPRHLVRRRGQEARLRCSPMKGHSHVYWYRQLPEEGLKFMVYLQKENIIDESGMPKERFSAEFPKEGPSILRIQQVVRGDSAAYFCASSSTGTWGSNQPQHFGDGTRLSIL.

The genes are TRBV18 and TRBJ2-1; weak D call: TRBD1 (7 bases). CDR3 size: 15 residues. The V end was cut by 4 bases, the J end by 5 bases, with 15 bases between. CDR1 and CDR2 (germline): KGHSH, LQKENI. The CDR3 DNA follows: TGTGCCAGCTCACAGACAGGGCGGAGGGACAATGAGCAGTTCTTC. Translation gives CASSQTGRRDNEQFF.

The chain combines TRBV18 with TRBJ2-7; weak D call: TRBD2 (6 bases). This CDR3 has 15 amino acids. Germline loops: CDR1 KGHSH, CDR2 LQKENI. Trimming pared 0 bases from V and 0 bases from J, leaving 9 bases between. The CDR3 sequence: CASSPPATSSYEQYF. CDR3 bases: TGTGCCAGCTCACCACCCGCGACTAGCTCCTACGAGCAGTACTTC. Full variable domain (rest looked up from reference TRBV18 and TRBJ2-7): NAGVMQNPRHLVRRRGQEARLRCSPMKGHSHVYWYRQLPEEGLKFMVYLQKENIIDESGMPKERFSAEFPKEGPSILRIQQVVRGDSAAYFCASSPPATSSYEQYFGPGTRLTVT.

Only a few counts were recorded for this clone. The chain links TRBV5-1 to TRBJ1-1; a weak D match, TRBD1 (6 bases). With 5 bases removed from V and 4 bases from J, the gap between germline ends came to 12 bases. The germline V gene has CDR1 SGHRS and CDR2 YFSETQ. This CDR3 has 13 residues. This CDR3 reads CASRLQGSTEAFF. Written as DNA, the CDR3 is TGCGCCAGCAGGTTACAGGGTAGCACTGAAGCTTTCTTT.

The chain links TRBV7-9 to TRBJ1-2, with D uncertain. V dropped 5 bases and J dropped 4 bases, with 8 bases sitting between them. The CDR3 is 12 amino acids. Germline CDR1 and CDR2: SEHNR and FQNEAQ (reference sequence). The CDR3 loop is CASSLGLYGYTF. The CDR3 bases are TGTGCCAGCAGCCTCGGACTCTATGGCTACACCTTC.

The J gene is TRBJ1-6, the V gene TRBV3-1 (or the pseudogene TRBV3-2); the D is unclear. The germline gives CDR1 LGHDT, CDR2 YNNKEL (reference sequence). V was clipped by 1 base and J by 6 bases, with 10 bases between them. This CDR3 has 15 residues. CDR3 amino acids: CASSQVSVGNSPLHF. CDR3 DNA sequence: TGTGCCAGCAGCCAAGTGAGCGTTGGTAATTCACCCCTCCACTTT.

The CDR3 is CASSEALPGTMNTEAFF. CDR3 nucleotides: TGTGCCAGCAGTGAAGCGCTACCAGGGACAATGAACACTGAAGCTTTCTTT. The rearrangement joins TRBV2 to TRBJ1-1; perhaps TRBD1 as D (6 bases). V was trimmed by 0 bases and J by 0 bases, leaving 14 bases between them. CDR3 length equals 17 residues. Germline CDR1 is SNHLY and CDR2 is FYNNEI.

The CDR3 coding sequence is TGTGCCAGCACCCAACCGCCGGGAGTTAATTCTAACTATGGCTACACCTTC. The encoded protein is CASTQPPGVNSNYGYTF. The chain carries TRBV7-9 and TRBJ1-2; D is unresolved. This CDR3 has 17 residues. Trimming pared 7 bases from V and 0 bases from J, leaving 21 bases between. CDR1 is SEHNR and CDR2 is FQNEAQ in the germline V gene (reference sequence).

This chain links TRBV7-6 with TRBJ1-6; weak D call: TRBD1 (5 bases). Per germline, CDR1 SGHVS and CDR2 FNYEAQ. Trimming cost V 5 bases and J 12 bases, with 14 bases left between them. The CDR3 is 13 residues long. CDR3 region: CASSQSQGLPLHF. The CDR3, as DNA: TGTGCCAGCAGCCAGAGTCAGGGCTTACCCCTCCACTTT.

The rearrangement links TRBV20-1 to TRBJ1-2; TRBD1 might be the D (5 bases). The length of the CDR3 is 11 residues. V lost 5 bases and J lost 7, with 11 bases in between. CDR1 DFQATT and CDR2 SNEGSKA come from the germline V gene (reference sequence). For the CDR3, the DNA is TGCAGTGCTGTGGCGGGGGTTGGCTACACCTTC. Encoded protein: CSAVAGVGYTF.